A single sample gave rise to the 27 T cell receptor beta chains below, sequenced in a study of shared clonotypes between healthy human individuals (dated by TCRdb to 2019 to 2021). Library creation used the immunoSEQ multiplex PCR assay. TCRdb took this table from immuneACCESS and kept in-frame rearrangements with V and J called. Such tables lack part of the clones; where checked against another copy, unresolved V genes explain under half of the gap, and the rest is unexplained. Across this sample there are 1.5 million to 2.5 million clones, with about 95% seen only once. More than 0.9% of the sample is in the top ten clones. CD8 naive samples were CD45RO-negative cells positively selected for CCR7, giving a CD45RA+CCR7+ population that excluded TemRA cells. The sequenced sample consisted of naive CD8+ T cells sorted from blood. Interpreted using the paper, the cell subset or site label stands for: CD45RA+CCR7+. Receptors were obtained from a man younger than 35 in good health.

The chain joins TRBV29-1 to TRBJ1-1, with a possible D match to TRBD1 (5 bases). In germline, CDR1 is SQVTM, CDR2 ANQGSEA. The CDR3 runs 17 residues. Trimming stripped 4 bases from V and 6 bases from J, with 27 bases between. CDR3 sequence: CSVVGKEKAGTASEAFF. CDR3 nucleotide sequence: TGCAGCGTTGTGGGTAAGGAGAAGGCAGGGACTGCATCTGAAGCTTTCTTT.

This sequence joins TRBV10-3 and TRBJ2-5; D may be TRBD2 (5 bases). Trimming cost V 10 bases and J 1 base, with 19 bases left between them. The CDR3 extends over 15 amino acids. Germline CDR1 and CDR2: ENHRY and SYGVKD. The CDR3 reads CASTRAEGGQETQYF. CDR3 in DNA: TGTGCCAGTACCCGGGCCGAGGGTGGCCAAGAGACCCAGTACTTC.

The rearrangement uses TRBV7-9 and TRBJ2-5; 13 bases are a match to TRBD2. From germline, CDR1 is SEHNR and CDR2 FQNEAQ (reference sequence). V lost 8 bases, J lost 4 bases, and 4 bases stayed unmatched. CDR3 size: 14 residues. The CDR3 reads CASGRLAGGETQYF. The CDR3 nucleotides are TGTGCCAGCGGTCGACTAGCGGGGGGAGAGACCCAGTACTTC.

The rearrangement joins TRBV30 to TRBJ2-1, with a possible D match to TRBD2 (6 bases). CDR3 size: 15 residues. The V gene lost 6 bases and the J gene lost 0 bases, with 15 bases spanning the gap. Germline V gene data show CDR1 as GTSNPN and CDR2 as SVGIG (reference sequence). CDR3 protein: CACKWTEGSYNEQFF. CDR3 bases: TGTGCCTGCAAATGGACGGAGGGCTCCTACAATGAGCAGTTCTTC.

The chain carries TRBV27 and TRBJ2-7, with D perhaps TRBD1 (5 bases). Deletions cut 3 bases from V and 1 base from J, with 16 bases between. CDR3 length: 16 amino acids. Germline V gene sequence: CDR1 MNHEY, CDR2 SMNVEV (reference sequence). The CDR3 DNA reads as TGTGCCAGCAGTTTCTCAGTGCAGGGTGGGTCCTACGAGCAGTACTTC. This translates into CASSFSVQGGSYEQYF.

In the case of this clone: This same CDR3 is encoded by further DNA sequences in the sample. The J gene is TRBJ2-7, the V gene TRBV11-2; D is uncertain. Germline V lookup: CDR1 SGHAT, CDR2 FQNNGV. V lost 5 bases, J lost 1 base, and 9 bases lay in between. This CDR3 is built from 13 residues. CDR3 residues: CASSLLESYEQYF. CDR3 coding DNA: TGTGCCAGCAGCCTTCTAGAGTCCTACGAGCAGTACTTC.

This sequence joins TRBV9 and TRBJ1-2; D unresolved. The CDR3 consists of 14 residues. Trimming cost V 3 bases and J 7 bases, with 16 bases left between them. Per the germline V gene, CDR1 is SGDLS and CDR2 is YYNGEE. This CDR3 reads CASSGPQAAGGYTF. The CDR3 coding sequence is TGTGCCAGCAGCGGTCCCCAGGCGGCAGGTGGCTACACCTTC.

This chain uses TRBV4-3 with TRBJ2-5; D is perhaps TRBD2 (5 bases). Trimming cost V 4 bases and J 2 bases, with 14 bases left between them. This CDR3 spans 15 amino acids. Germline-derived CDR1 and CDR2 are LGHNA and YSLEER. The CDR3 bases are TGCGCCAGCAGCCGGGTTTGGGGAGAACAAGAGACCCAGTACTTC. Translation gives CASSRVWGEQETQYF.

The chain has TRBV5-6 and TRBJ1-6, with D unclear. CDR1 is SGHDT, CDR2 YYEEEE, per germline. The CDR3 totals 12 residues. Trimming removed 1 base at V and 7 bases at J, with 3 bases between. Here the CDR3 reads CASSLPNSPLHF. DNA for the CDR3: TGTGCCAGCAGCTTGCCCAATTCACCCCTCCACTTT.

J is TRBJ2-7 and V is TRBV5-1, with 10 bases aligning to TRBD2. The CDR3 consists of 16 residues. The germline gives CDR1 SGHRS, CDR2 YFSETQ. V was clipped by 3 bases and J by 6 bases; unmatched bases: 12. The CDR3 DNA sequence: TGCGCCAGCAGCTCGGCCTTAGCGGGAGGTGTTGGCGAGCAGTACTTC. As protein: CASSSALAGGVGEQYF.

The V call is TRBV4-1, the J call TRBJ2-2; D may be TRBD2 (7 bases). The V and J ends lost 2 bases and 6 bases respectively, with 16 bases between them. The CDR3 covers 16 residues. CDR1 is MGHRA and CDR2 is YSYEKL in the germline V gene. CDR3 residues: CASSQTSGGASGELFF. The CDR3 DNA sequence: TGCGCCAGCAGCCAAACTAGTGGGGGGGCCTCCGGGGAGCTGTTTTTT.

V gene TRBV5-1 combines with J gene TRBJ2-7; D may match TRBD1 or TRBD2 (5 bases each). The ends were cut back, 5 bases at V and 3 bases at J, with 18 bases in the middle. The CDR3 contains 15 residues. Germline values: CDR1 SGHRS, CDR2 YFSETQ. As DNA, the CDR3 is TGCGCCAGCAGAACCGGGGCTCTCAATTTCTACGAGCAGTACTTC. It is translated as CASRTGALNFYEQYF.

V usage is TRBV27 and J usage is TRBJ1-4; D is undetermined. V was cut by 2 bases and J by 4 bases, with 8 bases left in between. The CDR3 sequence is 14 residues long. The germline gives CDR1 MNHEY, CDR2 SMNVEV (reference sequence). The CDR3 loop reads CASSLRQLNEKLFF. The CDR3 DNA reads as TGTGCCAGCAGTTTACGCCAGCTTAATGAAAAACTGTTTTTT.

The chain links TRBV7-2 to TRBJ1-3; possible D gene TRBD1, 5 bases. This CDR3 has 15 amino acids. Trimming took off 1 base at V and 5 bases at J, with 12 bases between the two ends. CDR1 is SGHTA and CDR2 is FQGNSA in the germline V gene. The CDR3 bases are TGTGCCAGCAGCTTAGACCCCGGGGGTAGAAACACCATATATTTT. Its translation is CASSLDPGGRNTIYF.

The chain links TRBV7-9 to TRBJ2-5, with D possibly matching TRBD1 (6 bases). Germline V gives CDR1 SEHNR, CDR2 FQNEAQ (reference sequence). Trimming stripped 4 bases from V and 5 bases from J, with 17 bases between. This CDR3 contains 15 residues. The CDR3 DNA follows: TGTGCCAGCAGCTGGGGGCCGCCAGGGCGGGAGACCCAGTACTTC. It is translated as CASSWGPPGRETQYF.

The V gene is TRBV7-2, the J gene TRBJ2-7; 13 bases align to TRBD2. Germline assignment: CDR1 SGHTA and CDR2 FQGNSA. The CDR3 covers 16 residues. The ends lost 5 bases at V and 3 bases at J; junction bases unmatched: 7. The CDR3 DNA is TGTGCCAGCAGCGAGGGACTAGCGGGACCTTACTACGAGCAGTACTTC. It is translated as CASSEGLAGPYYEQYF.

J is TRBJ2-1 and V is TRBV28; no definite D call. Germline V gene sequence: CDR1 MDHEN, CDR2 SYDVKM. The CDR3 sequence is 13 residues long. Trimming took off 3 bases at V and 8 bases at J, with 11 bases between the two ends. For the CDR3, the DNA is TGTGCCAGCAGTTTGAGAGGTATGGATGAGCAGTTCTTC. It is translated as CASSLRGMDEQFF.

The genes are TRBV19 and TRBJ1-6; D unresolved. Germline V gives CDR1 LNHDA, CDR2 SQIVND (reference sequence). This CDR3 comprises 17 residues. V lost 6 bases to trimming and J lost 0 bases, with 15 bases between them. This CDR3 is CASSPDGESSYNSPLHF. DNA of the CDR3: TGTGCCAGTAGCCCCGACGGAGAGAGCTCCTATAATTCACCCCTCCACTTT.

J is TRBJ2-1 and V is TRBV11-3; perhaps TRBD1 as D (5 bases). Between the trimmed V and J ends, which lost 1 base and 4 bases, there was a span of 11 bases. This CDR3 has 15 residues. CDR1 is SGHNT, CDR2 YENEEA, per germline. DNA for the CDR3: TGTGCCAGCAGCTTAGCCAGGGATGGGTACAATGAGCAGTTCTTC. Its protein product is CASSLARDGYNEQFF.

The rearrangement links TRBV4-1 to TRBJ2-4; TRBD1 might be the D (5 bases). The CDR3 is 15 amino acids. CDR1 is MGHRA and CDR2 is YSYEKL in the germline V gene. Between the trimmed V and J ends, which lost 1 base and 1 base, there was a span of 8 bases. The CDR3 DNA sequence: TGCGCCAGCAGCCAAGTGCAGGGTGCCAAAAACATTCAGTACTTC. Its translation is CASSQVQGAKNIQYF.

The CDR3 bases are TGTGCCAGCAGCCCTACACTGAACTTGATCTACAATGAGCAGTTCTTC. Residues: CASSPTLNLIYNEQFF. The V gene is TRBV5-6, the J gene TRBJ2-1; D is ambiguous. V was shortened by 4 bases and J by 3 bases, with 17 bases between the two germline ends. CDR1 is SGHDT and CDR2 is YYEEEE in the germline V gene. CDR3 length equals 16 residues.

V and J are TRBV6-6 and TRBJ2-7, with D perhaps matching TRBD2 (5 bases). There are 13 residues in the CDR3. The V and J ends lost 7 bases and 3 bases respectively, with 13 bases between them. In germline, CDR1 is MNHNY, CDR2 SVGAGI (reference sequence). The CDR3 coding sequence is TGTGCCAGCATTCCCCCGGGGAGCTACGAGCAGTACTTC. Translation: CASIPPGSYEQYF.

The chain uses TRBV2 and TRBJ2-1; D gene uncertain. This CDR3 is 15 amino acids long. V gave up 7 bases and J gave up 0 bases, with 13 bases separating them. Germline assignment: CDR1 SNHLY and CDR2 FYNNEI. The CDR3 region has the DNA TGTGCCAGCACGACCCTTATGAGCTCCTACAATGAGCAGTTCTTC. Translating it yields CASTTLMSSYNEQFF. Complete variable domain (other parts from reference TRBV2 and TRBJ2-1): EPEVTQTPSHQVTQMGQEVILRCVPISNHLYFYWYRQILGQKVEFLVSFYNNEISEKSEIFDDQFSVERPDGSNFTLKIRSTKLEDSAMYFCASTTLMSSYNEQFFGPGTRLTVL.

The chain joins TRBV6-1 to TRBJ1-5; maybe TRBD1 (6 bases). The CDR3 sequence is 15 residues long. CDR1 is MNHNS, CDR2 SASEGT, per germline. The V end lost 3 bases, the J end lost 3 bases, and 12 bases lay between the germline ends. CDR3 loop: CASSDWGAYNQPQHF. DNA for the CDR3: TGTGCCAGCAGTGATTGGGGGGCGTACAATCAGCCCCAGCATTTT.

In its sample, this clone was seen once. V gene TRBV25-1 combines with J gene TRBJ1-2, with 7 bases aligning to TRBD1. Germline lookup yields CDR1 MGHDK and CDR2 SYGVNS. The CDR3 is 14 amino acids. The J segment lost 8 bases and the V segment lost 6 bases, leaving 12 bases of the junction unmatched. The CDR3 region is CASRKGQPVRGYTF. In nucleotides, the CDR3 is TGTGCCAGCAGGAAGGGACAGCCAGTGAGAGGCTACACCTTC.

The genes are TRBV4-1 and TRBJ2-2; 7 nucleotides match TRBD2. The CDR3 has 16 amino acids. The germline CDR1 and CDR2 sequences are MGHRA and YSYEKL. V trimming: 1 base; J trimming: 1 base; junction bases outside the gene matches: 3. CDR3 DNA: TGCGCCAGCAGCCAAGCAGCGGGATTGAACACCGGGGAGCTGTTTTTT. This sequence encodes CASSQAAGLNTGELFF.

The J gene is TRBJ2-2, the V gene TRBV27; D tentatively reads TRBD1 or TRBD2 (5 bases each). CDR3 length: 14 residues. CDR1 is MNHEY and CDR2 is SMNVEV in the germline V gene (reference sequence). The V end lost 4 bases, the J end lost 8 bases, and 14 bases lay between the germline ends. CDR3: CASSWGTRAGELFF. CDR3 bases: TGTGCCAGCAGTTGGGGGACGCGAGCGGGGGAGCTGTTTTTT.